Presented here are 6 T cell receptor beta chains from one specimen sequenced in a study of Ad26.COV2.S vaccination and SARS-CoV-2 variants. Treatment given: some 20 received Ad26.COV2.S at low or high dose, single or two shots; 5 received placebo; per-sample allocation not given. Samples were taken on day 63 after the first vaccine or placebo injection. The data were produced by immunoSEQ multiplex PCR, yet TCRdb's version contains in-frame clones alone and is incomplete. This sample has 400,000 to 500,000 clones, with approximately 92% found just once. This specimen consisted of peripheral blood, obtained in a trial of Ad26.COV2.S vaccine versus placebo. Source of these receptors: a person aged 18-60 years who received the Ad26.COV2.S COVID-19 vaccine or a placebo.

The chain's CDR3 is CASSPGTGGLHYGYTF. In nucleotides, the CDR3 is TGCGCCAGCAGTCCCGGGACAGGGGGACTCCACTATGGCTACACCTTC. V usage is TRBV5-1 and J usage is TRBJ1-2; 11 nucleotides align to TRBD1. The ends lost 5 bases at V and 3 bases at J; junction bases unmatched: 9. CDR3 size: 16 residues. CDR1 and CDR2 (germline): SGHRS, YFSETQ.

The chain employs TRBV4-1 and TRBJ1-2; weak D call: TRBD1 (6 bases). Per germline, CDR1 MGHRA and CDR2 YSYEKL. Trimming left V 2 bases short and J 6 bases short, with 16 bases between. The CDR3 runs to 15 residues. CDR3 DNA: TGCGCCAGCAGCCAAACAGAGGGGACAAGGGATGGCTACACCTTC. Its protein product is CASSQTEGTRDGYTF.

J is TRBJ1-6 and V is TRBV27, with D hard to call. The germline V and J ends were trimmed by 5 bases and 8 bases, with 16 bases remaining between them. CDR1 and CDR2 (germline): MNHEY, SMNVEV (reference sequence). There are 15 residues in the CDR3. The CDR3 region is CASSIRRRADSPLHF. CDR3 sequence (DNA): TGTGCCAGCAGTATCCGTCGGAGGGCGGATTCACCCCTCCACTTT.

The CDR3 loop is CASSISNTPGQGEQYF. As DNA, the CDR3 is TGTGCCAGCAGCATTTCGAATACTCCGGGGCAGGGCGAGCAGTACTTC. The chain is built from TRBV5-5 and TRBJ2-7; D might be TRBD1 or TRBD2, each matching 5 bases. There are 16 residues in the CDR3. V was cut by 4 bases and J by 6 bases, with 23 bases left in between. Germline CDR1 SGHKS, CDR2 YYEKEE (reference sequence). The full variable domain, with the rest looked up from reference TRBV5-5 and TRBJ2-7, is DAGVTQSPTHLIKTRGQQVTLRCSPISGHKSVSWYQQVLGQGPQFIFQYYEKEERGRGNFPDRFSARQFPNYSSELNVNALLLGDSALYLCASSISNTPGQGEQYFGPGTRLTVT.

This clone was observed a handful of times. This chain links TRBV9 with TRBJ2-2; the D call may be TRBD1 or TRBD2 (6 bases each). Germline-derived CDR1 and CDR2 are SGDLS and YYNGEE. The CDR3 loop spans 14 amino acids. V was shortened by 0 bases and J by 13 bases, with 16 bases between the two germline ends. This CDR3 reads CASSVVAEGGGLFF. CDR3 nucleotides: TGTGCCAGCAGCGTAGTTGCGGAAGGGGGAGGGCTGTTTTTT.

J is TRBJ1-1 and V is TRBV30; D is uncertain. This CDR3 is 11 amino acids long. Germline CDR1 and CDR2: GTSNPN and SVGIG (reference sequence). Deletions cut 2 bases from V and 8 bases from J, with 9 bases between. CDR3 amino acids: CAWSTPSEAFF. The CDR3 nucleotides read TGTGCCTGGAGTACCCCTTCAGAAGCTTTCTTT. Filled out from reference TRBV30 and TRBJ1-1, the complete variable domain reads SQTIHQWPATLVQPVGSPLSLECTVEGTSNPNLYWYRQAAGRGLQLLFYSVGIGQISSEVPQNLSASRPQDRQFILSSKKLLLSDSGFYLCAWSTPSEAFFGQGTRLTVV.